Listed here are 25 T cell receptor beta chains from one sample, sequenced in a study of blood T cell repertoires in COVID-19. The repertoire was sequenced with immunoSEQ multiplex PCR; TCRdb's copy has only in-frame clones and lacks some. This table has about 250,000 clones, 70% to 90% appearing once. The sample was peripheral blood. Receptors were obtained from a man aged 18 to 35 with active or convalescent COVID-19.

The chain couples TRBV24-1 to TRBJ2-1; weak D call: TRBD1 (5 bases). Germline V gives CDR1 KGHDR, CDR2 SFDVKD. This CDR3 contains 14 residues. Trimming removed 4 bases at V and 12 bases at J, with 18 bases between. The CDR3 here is CATSDLHQGPRQFF. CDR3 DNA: TGTGCCACCAGTGACCTACACCAGGGCCCTAGGCAGTTCTTC.

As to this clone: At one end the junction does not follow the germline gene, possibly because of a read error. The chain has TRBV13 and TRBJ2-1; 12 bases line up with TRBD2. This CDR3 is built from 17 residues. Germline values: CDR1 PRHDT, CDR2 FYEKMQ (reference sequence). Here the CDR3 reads CASSLGLAGLSYNEQFF. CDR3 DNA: TGTGCCAGCAGCCTAGGACTAGCGGGGCTATCCTACAATGAGCAGTTCTTC. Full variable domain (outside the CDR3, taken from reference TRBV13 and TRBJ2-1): AAGVIQSPRHLIKEKRETATLKCYPIPRHDTVYWYQQGPGQDPQFLISFYEKMQSDKGSIPDRFSAQQFSDYHSELNMSSLELGDSALYFCASSLGLAGLSYNEQFFGPGTRLTVL.

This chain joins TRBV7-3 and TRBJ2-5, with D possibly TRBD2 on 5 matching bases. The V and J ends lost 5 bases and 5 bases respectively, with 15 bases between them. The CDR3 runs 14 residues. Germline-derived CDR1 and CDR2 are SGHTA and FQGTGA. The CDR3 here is CASSRDAGIETQYF. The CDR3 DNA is TGTGCCAGCAGCCGAGATGCGGGTATCGAGACCCAGTACTTC.

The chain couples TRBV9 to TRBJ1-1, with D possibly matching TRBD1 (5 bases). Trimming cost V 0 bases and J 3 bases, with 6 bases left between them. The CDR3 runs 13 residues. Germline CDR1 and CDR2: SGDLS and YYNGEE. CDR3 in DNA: TGTGCCAGCAGCGTAGCGGGGGACACTGAAGCTTTCTTT. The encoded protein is CASSVAGDTEAFF.

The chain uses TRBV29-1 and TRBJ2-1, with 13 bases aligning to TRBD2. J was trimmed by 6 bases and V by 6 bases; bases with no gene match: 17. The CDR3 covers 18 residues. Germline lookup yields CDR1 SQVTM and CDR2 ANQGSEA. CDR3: CSVAGTPVRTSGSNEQFF. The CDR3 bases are TGCAGCGTCGCCGGGACTCCTGTCAGGACTAGCGGGAGCAATGAGCAGTTCTTC.

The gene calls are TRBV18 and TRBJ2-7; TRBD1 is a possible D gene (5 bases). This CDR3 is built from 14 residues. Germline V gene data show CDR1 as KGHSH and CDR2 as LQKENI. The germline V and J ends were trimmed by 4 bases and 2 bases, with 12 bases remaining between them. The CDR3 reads CASSRETATYEQYF. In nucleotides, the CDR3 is TGTGCCAGCTCACGCGAGACAGCAACCTACGAGCAGTACTTC.

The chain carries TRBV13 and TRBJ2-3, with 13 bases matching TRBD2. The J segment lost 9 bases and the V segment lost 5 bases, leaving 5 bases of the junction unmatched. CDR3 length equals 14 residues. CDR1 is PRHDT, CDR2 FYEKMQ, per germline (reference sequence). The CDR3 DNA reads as TGTGCCAGCAGCACCGGACTAGCGGGGGAGACGCAGTATTTT. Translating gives CASSTGLAGETQYF.

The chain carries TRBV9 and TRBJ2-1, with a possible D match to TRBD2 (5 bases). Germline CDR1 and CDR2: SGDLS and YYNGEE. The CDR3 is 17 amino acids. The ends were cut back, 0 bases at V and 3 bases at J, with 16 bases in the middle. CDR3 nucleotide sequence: TGTGCCAGCAGCGTAGCCTCCCGGGGTCCCCTCTACAATGAGCAGTTCTTC. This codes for CASSVASRGPLYNEQFF.

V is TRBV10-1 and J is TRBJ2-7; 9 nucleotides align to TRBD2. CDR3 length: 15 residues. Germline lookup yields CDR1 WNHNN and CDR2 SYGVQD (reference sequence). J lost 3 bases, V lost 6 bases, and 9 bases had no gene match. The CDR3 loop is CASSPIAGAFYEQYF. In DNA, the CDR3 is TGCGCCAGCAGCCCAATAGCGGGGGCTTTCTACGAGCAGTACTTC.

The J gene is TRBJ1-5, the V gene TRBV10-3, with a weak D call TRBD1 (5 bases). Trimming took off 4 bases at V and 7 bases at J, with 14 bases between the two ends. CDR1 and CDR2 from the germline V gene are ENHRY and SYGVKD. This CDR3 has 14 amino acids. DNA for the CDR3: TGTGCCATCAGTGCAGGCGGGGGAACCCAGCCCCAGCATTTT. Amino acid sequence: CAISAGGGTQPQHF.

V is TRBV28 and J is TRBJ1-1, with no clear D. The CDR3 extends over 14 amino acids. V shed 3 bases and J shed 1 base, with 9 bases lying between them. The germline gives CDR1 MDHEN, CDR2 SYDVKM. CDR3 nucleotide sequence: TGTGCCAGCAGTTTCGCAGGCCGGAACACTGAAGCTTTCTTT. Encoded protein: CASSFAGRNTEAFF.

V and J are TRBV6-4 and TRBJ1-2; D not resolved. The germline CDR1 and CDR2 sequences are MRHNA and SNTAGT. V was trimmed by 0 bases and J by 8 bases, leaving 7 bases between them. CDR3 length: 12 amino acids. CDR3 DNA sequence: TGTGCCAGCAGTGACTCTATGGGCGGCTACACCTTC. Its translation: CASSDSMGGYTF.

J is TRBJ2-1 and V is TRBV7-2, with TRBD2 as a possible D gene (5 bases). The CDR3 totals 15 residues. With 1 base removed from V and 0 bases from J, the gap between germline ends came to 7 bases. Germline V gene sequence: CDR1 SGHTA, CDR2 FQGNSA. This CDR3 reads CASSLERGSYNEQFF. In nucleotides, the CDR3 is TGTGCCAGCAGCTTAGAACGGGGCTCCTACAATGAGCAGTTCTTC.

Here the CDR3 DNA reads TGTGCCAGCAGCATTAACGTCCTAGCGGGGGGGCCGGGTGAGCAGTTCTTC. This codes for CASSINVLAGGPGEQFF. The rearrangement joins TRBV11-2 to TRBJ2-1; 12 bases agree with TRBD2. Germline CDR1 is SGHAT and CDR2 is FQNNGV. This CDR3 contains 17 residues. The V segment lost 5 bases and the J segment 9 bases; nucleotides outside the gene matches: 14.

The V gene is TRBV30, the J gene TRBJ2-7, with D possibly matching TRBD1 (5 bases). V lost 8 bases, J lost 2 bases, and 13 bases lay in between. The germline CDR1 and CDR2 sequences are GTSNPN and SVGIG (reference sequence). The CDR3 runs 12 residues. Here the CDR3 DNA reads TGTGCCAGAAGCCTGGGGCCCTACGAGCAGTACTTC. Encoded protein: CARSLGPYEQYF.

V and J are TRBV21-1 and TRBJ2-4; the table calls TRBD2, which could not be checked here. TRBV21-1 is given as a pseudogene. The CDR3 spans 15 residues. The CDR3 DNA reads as TGTGCCAGCACGAGCGGGGGCTTAGCCAAAAACATTCAGTACTTC. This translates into CASTSGGLAKNIQYF.

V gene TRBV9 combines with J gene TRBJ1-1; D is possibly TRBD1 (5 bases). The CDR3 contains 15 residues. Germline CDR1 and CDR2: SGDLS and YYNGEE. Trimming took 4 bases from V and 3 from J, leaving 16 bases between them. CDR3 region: CASSRQGITDTEAFF. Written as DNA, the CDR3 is TGTGCCAGCAGCCGGCAGGGAATAACGGACACTGAAGCTTTCTTT.

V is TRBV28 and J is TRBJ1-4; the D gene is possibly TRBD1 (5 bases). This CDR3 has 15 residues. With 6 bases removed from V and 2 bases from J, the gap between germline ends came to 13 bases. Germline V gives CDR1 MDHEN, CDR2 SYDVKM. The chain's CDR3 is CASRKTGYTNEKLFF. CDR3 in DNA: TGTGCCAGCAGAAAAACAGGCTACACTAATGAAAAACTGTTTTTT.

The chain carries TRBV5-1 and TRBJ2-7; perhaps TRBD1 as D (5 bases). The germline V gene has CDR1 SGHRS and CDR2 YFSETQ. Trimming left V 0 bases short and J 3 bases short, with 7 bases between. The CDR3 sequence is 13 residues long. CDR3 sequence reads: CASSLGQNYEQYF. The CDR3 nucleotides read TGCGCCAGCAGCTTGGGACAGAACTACGAGCAGTACTTC.

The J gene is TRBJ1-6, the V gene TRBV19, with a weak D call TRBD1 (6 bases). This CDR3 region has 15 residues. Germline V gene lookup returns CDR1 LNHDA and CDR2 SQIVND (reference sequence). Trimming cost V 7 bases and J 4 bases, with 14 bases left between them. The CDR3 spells CASTVGGAYNSPLHF. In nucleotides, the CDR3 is TGTGCCAGTACCGTGGGGGGGGCTTATAATTCACCCCTCCACTTT.

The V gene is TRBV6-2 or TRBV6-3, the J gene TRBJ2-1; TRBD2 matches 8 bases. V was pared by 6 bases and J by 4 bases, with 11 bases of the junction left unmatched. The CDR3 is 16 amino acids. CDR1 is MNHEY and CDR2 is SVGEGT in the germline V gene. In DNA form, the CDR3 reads TGTGCCAGCAGCCGGACACCGGGACTAGTGTACAATGAGCAGTTCTTC. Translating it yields CASSRTPGLVYNEQFF.

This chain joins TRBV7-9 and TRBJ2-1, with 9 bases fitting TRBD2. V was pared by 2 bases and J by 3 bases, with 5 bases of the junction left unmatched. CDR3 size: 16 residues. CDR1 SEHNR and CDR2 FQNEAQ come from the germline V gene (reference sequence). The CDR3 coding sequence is TGTGCCAGCAGCTTAATATTAGCGGGAGTCTACAATGAGCAGTTCTTC. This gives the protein CASSLILAGVYNEQFF.

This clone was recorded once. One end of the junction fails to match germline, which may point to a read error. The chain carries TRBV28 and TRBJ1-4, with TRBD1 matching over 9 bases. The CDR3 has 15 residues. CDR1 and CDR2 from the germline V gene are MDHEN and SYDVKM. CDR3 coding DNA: TGTGCCAGCAGTTTCCACCGGACAGGGGTTGATAATACCGTTTTT. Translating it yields CASSFHRTGVDNTVF. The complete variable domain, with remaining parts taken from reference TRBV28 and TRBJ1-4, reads DVKVTQSSRYLVKRTGEKVFLECVQDMDHENMFWYRQDPGLGLRLIYFSYDVKMKEKGDIPEGYSVSREKKERFSLILESASTNQTSMYLCASSFHRTGVDNTVFGSGTQLSVL.

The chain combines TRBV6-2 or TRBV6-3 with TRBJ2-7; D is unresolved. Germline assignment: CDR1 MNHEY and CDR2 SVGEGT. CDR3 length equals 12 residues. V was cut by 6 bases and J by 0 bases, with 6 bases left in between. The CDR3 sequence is CASSGTSYEQYF. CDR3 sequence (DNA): TGTGCCAGCAGCGGCACCTCCTACGAGCAGTACTTC.

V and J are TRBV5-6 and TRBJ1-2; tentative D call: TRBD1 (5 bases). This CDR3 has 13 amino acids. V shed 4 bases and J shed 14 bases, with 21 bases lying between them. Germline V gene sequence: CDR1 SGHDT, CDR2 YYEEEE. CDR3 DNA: TGTGCCAGCAGCCCAAGAGTGGGCGGGGCGGGGACCTTC. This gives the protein CASSPRVGGAGTF.